These 14 T cell receptor beta chains were sequenced from one sample in a study of cytomegalovirus exposure and HLA in healthy donors. Researchers ran the PCR with 60 Vbeta and 13 Jbeta primers. The table came from immunoSEQ multiplex PCR; TCRdb's copy has only in-frame clones and leaves some out. The sample has 55,000 to 80,000 clones, approximately 78% seen once. Sequenced: PBMCs. Receptors originate from a woman in her 30s in good health and CMV-seronegative.

In nucleotides, the CDR3 is TGCGCCAGCAGCTTGGACGGCTATAATTCACCCCTCCACTTT. This encodes CASSLDGYNSPLHF. This chain links TRBV5-1 with TRBJ1-6; D ambiguous. V lost 0 bases and J 3 bases, leaving 4 bases between the germline ends. Germline V gene data show CDR1 as SGHRS and CDR2 as YFSETQ. The CDR3 covers 14 residues.

The chain combines TRBV6-1 with TRBJ1-2; TRBD1 matches at 8 bases. V lost 10 bases to trimming and J lost 2 bases; unmatched junction nucleotides: 3. Germline V gives CDR1 MNHNS, CDR2 SASEGT. The CDR3 is 12 residues long. CDR3: CATQGANYGYTF. Here the CDR3 DNA reads TGTGCCACCCAGGGGGCGAACTATGGCTACACCTTC.

The chain combines TRBV6-5 with TRBJ1-2, with a possible D match to TRBD1 (5 bases). This CDR3 is built from 12 residues. V lost 10 bases and J lost 4, with 13 bases in between. Germline CDR1 and CDR2: MNHEY and SVGAGI. The CDR3 coding sequence is TGTGCCACAGGACACGTGCCCTATGGCTACACCTTC. This encodes CATGHVPYGYTF.

This chain joins TRBV6-1 and TRBJ1-5; TRBD1 matches at 7 bases. Germline lookup yields CDR1 MNHNS and CDR2 SASEGT. The length of the CDR3 is 15 residues. Trimming cost V 7 bases and J 0 bases; bases outside gene matches: 6. The CDR3 coding sequence is TGTGCCAGCACCCAGGGGGGAATTAGCAATCAGCCCCAGCATTTT. Translating it yields CASTQGGISNQPQHF.

This rearrangement joins TRBV7-9 to TRBJ2-1; 7 bases align to TRBD1. This CDR3 region has 18 residues. The J segment lost 2 bases and the V segment lost 0 bases, leaving 10 bases of the junction unmatched. CDR1 SEHNR and CDR2 FQNEAQ come from the germline V gene (reference sequence). The CDR3 DNA sequence: TGTGCCAGCAGCTTAGCGTTAATTAGGGACAGAACCTACAATGAGCAGTTCTTC. Protein sequence: CASSLALIRDRTYNEQFF.

This rearrangement joins TRBV19 to TRBJ1-1; D is ambiguous. V lost 3 bases, J lost 4 bases, and 12 bases lay in between. CDR1 and CDR2 from the germline V gene are LNHDA and SQIVND (reference sequence). CDR3 length equals 14 residues. The CDR3 spells CASSIEDRGTEAFF. The CDR3 nucleotides read TGTGCCAGTAGTATTGAGGATCGGGGCACTGAAGCTTTCTTT.

The J gene is TRBJ1-2, the V gene TRBV21-1; the D segment call TRBD1 is taken from the table without a DNA check. TRBV21-1 is assigned pseudogene status. There are 14 residues in the CDR3. The CDR3 bases are TGTGCCAGCAGTTCACAGGGTAAGGACTATGGCTACACCTTC. This encodes CASSSQGKDYGYTF.

This sequence joins TRBV7-9 and TRBJ1-2; 7 bases fit TRBD1. Germline CDR1 reads SEHNR; CDR2 reads FQNEAQ (reference sequence). J was trimmed by 2 bases and V by 1 base; bases with no gene match: 10. The CDR3 loop spans 17 amino acids. CDR3 nucleotide sequence: TGTGCCAGCAGCTTAGGACAGGGTGTCATAGTAAACTATGGCTACACCTTC. Protein: CASSLGQGVIVNYGYTF.

This rearrangement joins TRBV7-9 to TRBJ1-1; unclear D gene. The CDR3 is 14 residues long. The germline gives CDR1 SEHNR, CDR2 FQNEAQ (reference sequence). Trimming cost V 6 bases and J 1 base, with 12 bases left between them. In DNA, the CDR3 is TGTGCCAGCAGTCCACAGACGGCGAACACTGAAGCTTTCTTT. Its translation: CASSPQTANTEAFF.

V usage is TRBV7-8 and J usage is TRBJ1-1; 7 bases fit TRBD1. After removal of 3 bases from V and 3 bases from J, the junction contained 10 bases not matched to a gene. The germline CDR1 and CDR2 sequences are SGHVS and FQNEAQ. The CDR3 is 16 residues long. For the CDR3, the DNA is TGTGCCAGCAGCTTCCGGGACAGCCTAGGGGACACTGAAGCTTTCTTT. Its translation is CASSFRDSLGDTEAFF.

This chain connects TRBV28 to TRBJ1-1; maybe TRBD1 (5 bases). The V end lost 3 bases, the J end lost 4 bases, and 9 bases lay between the germline ends. Germline CDR1 MDHEN, CDR2 SYDVKM. CDR3 length: 13 amino acids. The CDR3, as DNA: TGTGCCAGCAGTTTGTCCAGGGTCACTGAAGCTTTCTTT. Amino acid sequence: CASSLSRVTEAFF. The complete variable domain, with remaining parts taken from reference TRBV28 and TRBJ1-1, reads DVKVTQSSRYLVKRTGEKVFLECVQDMDHENMFWYRQDPGLGLRLIYFSYDVKMKEKGDIPEGYSVSREKKERFSLILESASTNQTSMYLCASSLSRVTEAFFGQGTRLTVV.

This clone appeared once. This chain connects TRBV6-5 to TRBJ1-3; TRBD1 might be the D (6 bases). The CDR3 loop spans 13 amino acids. From germline, CDR1 is MNHEY and CDR2 SVGAGI. V was pared by 5 bases and J by 3 bases, with 8 bases between. Here the CDR3 DNA reads TGTGCCAGCAGTCGGGACATTGGAAACACCATATATTTT. As protein: CASSRDIGNTIYF.

This clone was recorded only once. V usage is TRBV19 and J usage is TRBJ1-5; D is unresolved. The CDR3 is 15 amino acids. V dropped 3 bases and J dropped 2 bases, with 11 bases sitting between them. In germline, CDR1 is LNHDA, CDR2 SQIVND (reference sequence). DNA for the CDR3: TGTGCCAGTAGTATTTGGTCGCAGGGCAATCAGCCCCAGCATTTT. This sequence encodes CASSIWSQGNQPQHF.

The rearrangement joins TRBV7-8 to TRBJ2-7, with 7 bases matching TRBD2. Germline V lookup: CDR1 SGHVS, CDR2 FQNEAQ. This CDR3 comprises 15 residues. After removal of 4 bases from V and 3 bases from J, the junction contained 9 bases not matched to a gene. CDR3 sequence (DNA): TGTGCCAGCAGCTCCCTGGGGACTACCAGCTACGAGCAGTACTTC. Translation gives CASSSLGTTSYEQYF.